This T cell receptor beta chain was sequenced in a study of blood T cell repertoires in COVID-19. Sequencing was performed with immunoSEQ multiplex PCR; in TCRdb, only in-frame clones are kept and a portion is missing. The table shows 60,000 to 65,000 clones, with 84% occurring only once. Trimming at V came to 2 bases and at J to 8 bases, leaving 8 bases not matched to a gene. The CDR3 is made up of 15 amino acids. In germline, CDR1 is MNHEY, CDR2 SVGAGI. Sequenced material: peripheral blood. This TCR was recovered from a woman aged 55-69 years with acute or convalescent COVID-19. J is TRBJ1-2 and V is TRBV6-5; 10 nucleotides match TRBD1. The CDR3 region has the DNA TGTGCCAGCAGTTACACCGGGACAGGGGTGTACGGCTACACCTTC. Translated: CASSYTGTGVYGYTF.